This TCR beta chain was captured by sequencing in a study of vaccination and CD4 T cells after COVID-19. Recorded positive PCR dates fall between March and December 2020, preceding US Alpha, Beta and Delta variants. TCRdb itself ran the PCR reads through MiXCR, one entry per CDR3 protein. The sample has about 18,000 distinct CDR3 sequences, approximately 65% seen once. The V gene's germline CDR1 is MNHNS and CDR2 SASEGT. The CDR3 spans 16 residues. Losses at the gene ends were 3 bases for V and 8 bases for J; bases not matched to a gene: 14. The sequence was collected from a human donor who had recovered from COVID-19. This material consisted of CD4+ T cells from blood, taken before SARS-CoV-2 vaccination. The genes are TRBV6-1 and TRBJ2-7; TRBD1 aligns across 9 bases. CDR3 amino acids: CASSDRTGASLGKQYF. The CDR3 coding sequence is TGTGCCAGCAGTGATCGGACAGGGGCGTCCCTAGGCAAGCAGTACTTC.